The 5 T cell receptor beta chains listed next were all sequenced from one sample in a study of PD-1 blockade in classical Hodgkin lymphoma. Every patient relapsed after autologous stem cell transplantation, and brentuximab vedotin exposure varied. Produced via immunoSEQ multiplex PCR; TCRdb's table is partial and in-frame only. The sample yields tens of thousands of clones, 85% to 90% seen once. The sequenced sample was peripheral blood mononuclear cells (PBMCs), obtained before the second cycle of nivolumab. The origin of the receptors is a human donor with classical Hodgkin lymphoma.

This clone was observed a handful of times. The chain uses TRBV5-4 and TRBJ1-2; D gene unclear. The CDR3 length is 18 residues. Trimming removed 3 bases from V and 4 bases from J, with 25 bases in between. The germline gives CDR1 SGHNT, CDR2 YYREEE (reference sequence). The CDR3 bases are TGTGCCAGCAGCTCTGCCGGAGGGCTGAGGAGAATCGGCTATGGCTACACCTTC. Protein: CASSSAGGLRRIGYGYTF.

The J gene is TRBJ1-6, the V gene TRBV15; D not resolved. The CDR3 runs 18 residues. Germline values: CDR1 LNHNV, CDR2 YYDKDF (reference sequence). V shed 3 bases and J shed 3 bases, with 18 bases lying between them. The CDR3 region has the DNA TGTGCCACCAGCAGTCCGGGGTCAGACGGGTACTATAATTCACCCCTCCACTTT. This gives the protein CATSSPGSDGYYNSPLHF.

This clone was detected once. The V and J genes are TRBV5-1 and TRBJ2-6; 7 bases map to TRBD1. With 4 bases clipped from V and 4 bases from J, the junction kept 5 bases outside the gene matches. Germline assignment: CDR1 SGHRS and CDR2 YFSETQ. This CDR3 comprises 15 residues. CDR3: CASSTTGSGANVLTF. CDR3 bases: TGCGCCAGCAGCACGACAGGGTCAGGGGCCAACGTCCTGACTTTC. Full variable domain (missing parts from reference TRBV5-1 and TRBJ2-6): KAGVTQTPRYLIKTRGQQVTLSCSPISGHRSVSWYQQTPGQGLQFLFEYFSETQRNKGNFPGRFSGRQFSNSRSEMNVSTLELGDSALYLCASSTTGSGANVLTFGAGSRLTVL.

The rearrangement uses TRBV5-1 and TRBJ2-1; 8 bases match TRBD2. CDR3 length: 14 residues. Germline V gives CDR1 SGHRS, CDR2 YFSETQ. Trimming removed 0 bases from V and 9 bases from J; junction bases left unmatched: 5. This CDR3 reads CASSLDLSGVEQFF. CDR3 in DNA: TGCGCCAGCAGCTTGGACCTTAGCGGGGTTGAGCAGTTCTTC.

The V gene is TRBV5-5, the J gene TRBJ2-3; D is unresolved. V dropped 0 bases and J dropped 1 base, with 3 bases sitting between them. Germline CDR1 and CDR2: SGHKS and YYEKEE (reference sequence). The CDR3 runs to 13 residues. This CDR3 is CASSLAGTDTQYF. The CDR3 DNA reads as TGTGCCAGCAGCTTGGCAGGCACAGATACGCAGTATTTT.